The 22 T cell receptor beta chains in this list originate from one sample, sequenced in a study of response to subunit inactivated influenza vaccine. MiXCR, run by TCRdb on the RT-PCR reads, gives a single entry per CDR3 protein. The top ten hold over 2.5% of the sample, which has hundreds of thousands of distinct CDR3 sequences, approximately 16% seen once. Sequencing used CD4+ T cells sorted from PBMCs, obtained roughly 24 months after vaccination. These receptors were taken from a man between 50 and 75 years old who received an inactivated influenza vaccine.

This clonotype showed up just a few times. This chain links TRBV4-2 with TRBJ1-3; D gene uncertain. CDR3 length: 17 amino acids. Germline CDR1 is LGHNA and CDR2 is YNFKEQ. Trimming took off 5 bases at V and 0 bases at J, with 17 bases between the two ends. The CDR3: CASSKLSDASSGNTIYF. The CDR3 region has the DNA TGTGCCAGCAGCAAGCTCAGTGATGCCTCCTCTGGAAACACCATATATTTT.

This clonotype was seen more than once but under ten times. The chain is built from TRBV3-1 and TRBJ2-1; 8 nucleotides match TRBD1. Germline CDR1 and CDR2: LGHDT and YNNKEL (reference sequence). CDR3 length equals 14 residues. V gave up 6 bases and J gave up 7 bases; unmatched junction bases: 8. The CDR3 DNA is TGTGCCAGCAGTCATTCTCAGGGGGCGAATGAGCAGTTCTTC. Protein product: CASSHSQGANEQFF.

The CDR3 DNA reads TGCGCCAGCAGCCAAGAAGGGGGAGGTACCGGGGAGCTGTTTTTT. Translation gives CASSQEGGGTGELFF. The chain joins TRBV4-3 to TRBJ2-2; the D gene could be TRBD1 or TRBD2 (6 bases each). The germline V gene has CDR1 LGHNA and CDR2 YSLEER. This CDR3 spans 15 amino acids. The ends were cut back, 0 bases at V and 5 bases at J, with 10 bases in the middle.

This CDR3 reads CSGGGQAESEAFF. The DNA for the CDR3 is TGCAGCGGCGGTGGGCAGGCAGAGTCGGAAGCTTTCTTT. The chain carries TRBV29-1 and TRBJ1-1; D not certain. Trimming took 7 bases from V and 8 from J, leaving 20 bases between them. CDR1 and CDR2 (germline): SQVTM, ANQGSEA. The length of the CDR3 is 13 residues.

This clonotype showed up just a few times. The DNA for the CDR3 is TGCAGTGCTAAAGAGGGGGCGCGTAGTGAAGCTTTCTTT. Protein product: CSAKEGARSEAFF. The chain links TRBV20-1 to TRBJ1-1; TRBD1 aligns across 7 bases. The CDR3 extends over 13 amino acids. V shed 4 bases and J 7 bases; nucleotides not matched to a gene: 9. The germline gives CDR1 DFQATT, CDR2 SNEGSKA (reference sequence).

This clonotype occurred a few times. The genes are TRBV3-1 and TRBJ2-3; D is perhaps TRBD1 (5 bases). V was shortened by 5 bases and J by 4 bases, with 16 bases between the two germline ends. The CDR3 has 15 residues. Germline V CDR1 and CDR2: LGHDT, YNNKEL (reference sequence). The CDR3 here is CASSFQGGRADTQYF. CDR3 coding DNA: TGTGCCAGCAGCTTCCAGGGTGGTCGGGCAGATACGCAGTATTTT.

The rearrangement uses TRBV6-1 and TRBJ1-1; D ambiguous. CDR3 length: 13 amino acids. The V gene lost 5 bases and the J gene lost 7 bases, with 14 bases spanning the gap. In germline, CDR1 is MNHNS, CDR2 SASEGT. Here the CDR3 reads CASSPPALGEAFF. The CDR3 region has the DNA TGTGCCAGCAGTCCCCCCGCCTTAGGTGAAGCTTTCTTT.

The chain combines TRBV6-1 with TRBJ2-2; TRBD1 is a possible D gene (6 bases). The CDR3 contains 14 residues. Per the germline V gene, CDR1 is MNHNS and CDR2 is SASEGT. V lost 7 bases and J lost 5, with 14 bases in between. The CDR3: CASKEQGGTGELFF. The CDR3 nucleotides are TGTGCCAGCAAAGAACAGGGCGGTACCGGGGAGCTGTTTTTT.

This clonotype was seen more than once but under ten times. V is TRBV2 and J is TRBJ2-7, with D perhaps matching TRBD1 (6 bases). Germline assignment: CDR1 SNHLY and CDR2 FYNNEI. V was trimmed by 6 bases and J by 5 bases, leaving 17 bases between them. The CDR3 has 14 amino acids. This chain's CDR3 is CASRKQGTRDEQYF. CDR3 DNA: TGTGCCAGCAGAAAACAGGGCACTAGGGACGAGCAGTACTTC.

This sequence joins TRBV7-2 and TRBJ1-6; 12 bases line up with TRBD1. J gave up 6 bases and V 3 bases, and 6 bases lay outside the gene matches. Looked up from germline, CDR1 is SGHTA and CDR2 is FQGNSA. The CDR3 contains 17 residues. CDR3 DNA sequence: TGTGCCAGCAGCTTTTCGGGACAGGGGGCGTCTAATTCACCCCTCCACTTT. It codes for CASSFSGQGASNSPLHF.

The chain is built from TRBV6-5 and TRBJ2-1; 8 nucleotides align to TRBD1. The CDR3 extends over 16 amino acids. Losses at the gene ends were 0 bases for V and 0 bases for J; bases not matched to a gene: 1. The germline gives CDR1 MNHEY, CDR2 SVGAGI. CDR3 coding DNA: TGTGCCAGCAGTTACTCGACAGGGGTCTCCTACAATGAGCAGTTCTTC. It is translated as CASSYSTGVSYNEQFF.

The table lists this clonotype with a few counts. This chain connects TRBV5-1 to TRBJ1-1; D is undetermined. V lost 0 bases and J lost 1, with 7 bases in between. This CDR3 contains 14 residues. Germline lookup yields CDR1 SGHRS and CDR2 YFSETQ. The CDR3 DNA sequence: TGCGCCAGCAGCTTGGAACCGCAGAACACTGAAGCTTTCTTT. Its translation is CASSLEPQNTEAFF. Supplemented by reference TRBV5-1 and TRBJ1-1, the full variable domain reads KAGVTQTPRYLIKTRGQQVTLSCSPISGHRSVSWYQQTPGQGLQFLFEYFSETQRNKGNFPGRFSGRQFSNSRSEMNVSTLELGDSALYLCASSLEPQNTEAFFGQGTRLTVV.

This clonotype was counted a few times. The CDR3 DNA reads TGTGCCAGCAGCTTAATCCTTGCGGACGCAGGCGGGAAGCAGTTCTTC. Protein product: CASSLILADAGGKQFF. This chain joins TRBV11-2 and TRBJ2-1; D might be TRBD2 (6 bases). This CDR3 has 16 amino acids. V was clipped by 2 bases and J by 11 bases, with 22 bases between them. Germline CDR1 and CDR2: SGHAT and FQNNGV.

The chain employs TRBV20-1 and TRBJ2-7, with unresolved D. In germline, CDR1 is DFQATT, CDR2 SNEGSKA (reference sequence). CDR3 size: 16 residues. Trimming shortened V by 3 bases and J by 0 bases, and 18 bases separated the two germline ends. The CDR3 DNA is TGCAGTGCTAGGGGCTTCCCGCGGTCCGACTCCTACGAGCAGTACTTC. This encodes CSARGFPRSDSYEQYF.

This chain joins TRBV20-1 and TRBJ2-2, with D possibly being TRBD1 (6 bases). Deletions cut 1 base from V and 2 bases from J, with 14 bases between. The CDR3 consists of 16 residues. Germline CDR1 and CDR2: DFQATT and SNEGSKA (reference sequence). The CDR3 DNA reads as TGCAGTGCTAGAGTACCCGGGACAACCAACACCGGGGAGCTGTTTTTT. Translating gives CSARVPGTTNTGELFF.

CDR3 sequence: CASSLDRSSAFF. DNA for the CDR3: TGTGCCAGCAGCTTAGATCGTTCAAGTGCTTTCTTT. This chain uses TRBV13 with TRBJ1-1, with D unresolved. The CDR3 has 12 residues. Germline CDR1 reads PRHDT; CDR2 reads FYEKMQ (reference sequence). Trimming removed 1 base at V and 11 bases at J, with 11 bases between.

This clonotype was counted once. The J gene is TRBJ2-5, the V gene TRBV5-1, with D perhaps TRBD1 or TRBD2 (6 bases each). Trimming took off 3 bases at V and 3 bases at J, with 21 bases between the two ends. Germline V gene data show CDR1 as SGHRS and CDR2 as YFSETQ. The CDR3 contains 17 residues. The DNA of the CDR3 is TGCGCCAGCAGCTGGGGGGTGGACAGCAGACTAGAAGAGACCCAGTACTTC. Its translation: CASSWGVDSRLEETQYF.

The rearrangement links TRBV2 to TRBJ1-2, with D possibly TRBD1 on 5 matching bases. V dropped 4 bases and J dropped 4 bases, with 13 bases sitting between them. Germline CDR1 is SNHLY and CDR2 is FYNNEI. This CDR3 comprises 14 residues. The CDR3 reads CASSGAGRVYGYTF. Here the CDR3 DNA reads TGTGCCAGCAGTGGGGCGGGACGGGTCTATGGCTACACCTTC.

This clonotype was counted a few times. The chain combines TRBV10-3 with TRBJ1-2, with TRBD1 matching over 7 bases. CDR3 length: 14 amino acids. The germline V gene encodes CDR1 ENHRY and CDR2 SYGVKD. V was pared by 10 bases and J by 4 bases, with 12 bases of the junction left unmatched. DNA of the CDR3: TGTGCCACGGAAGGGGGCAGGGGGGCCTATGGCTACACCTTC. Amino acid sequence: CATEGGRGAYGYTF.

This clonotype has more than one count but fewer than ten. The chain combines TRBV18 with TRBJ1-1; D remains unclear. Germline V gene sequence: CDR1 KGHSH, CDR2 LQKENI. Trimming removed 3 bases from V and 2 bases from J, with 7 bases in between. This CDR3 comprises 13 residues. The CDR3 nucleotides read TGTGCCAGCTCACCGCCCTACAACACTGAAGCTTTCTTT. Protein product: CASSPPYNTEAFF.

This clonotype was found many times. V gene TRBV16 combines with J gene TRBJ1-1, with D unclear. The ends were cut back, 2 bases at V and 1 base at J, with 8 bases in the middle. The CDR3 runs 14 residues. Germline lookup yields CDR1 KGHSY and CDR2 FQNENV. The chain's CDR3 is CASSQITANTEAFF. CDR3 sequence (DNA): TGTGCCAGCAGCCAAATTACAGCGAACACTGAAGCTTTCTTT.

This clonotype was seen repeatedly, ten times or more. The chain joins TRBV9 to TRBJ1-5; 9 bases are shared with TRBD1. Germline trimming cut 4 bases from V and 7 bases from J; bases unmatched to any gene: 9. From germline, CDR1 is SGDLS and CDR2 YYNGEE. This CDR3 contains 15 residues. Here the CDR3 reads CASSRGQGSGQPQHF. The CDR3, as DNA: TGTGCCAGCAGCCGGGGACAGGGATCTGGACAGCCCCAGCATTTT.